What follows are 20 T cell receptor beta chains derived from one specimen sequenced in a study of CD8 T cells in ankylosing spondylitis. TCRdb re-derived calls from the 5' RACE reads in MiXCR, one entry per CDR3 protein. The sample lists some 70,000 distinct CDR3 sequences, approximately 5.3% seen once, with roughly 2.3% in the top ten. Sequences were obtained from blood, either unsorted or a sorted T cell fraction (not recorded which). Every receptor here comes from a male donor with ankylosing spondylitis or in good health (not recorded which).

This clonotype was seen a handful of times. A much bigger clone sits one base away, suggesting this may be a read error. This chain connects TRBV10-2 to TRBJ1-2; D is unclear. This CDR3 has 15 amino acids. Germline V gene lookup returns CDR1 WSHSY and CDR2 SAAADI. V was pared by 2 bases and J by 2 bases, with 12 bases between. The DNA of the CDR3 is TGCGCCAGCAGTGAGCCCCCCGCGGCGAACTATGGCTACACCTTC. Encoded protein: CASSEPPAANYGYTF.

This clonotype came up many times. The junction departs from germline at one end; a sequencing error may be responsible. This sequence joins TRBV18 and TRBJ2-1; 12 positions match TRBD2. The CDR3 loop spans 15 amino acids. From germline, CDR1 is KGHSH and CDR2 LQKENI. For the CDR3, the DNA is TGTGCCAGCTCACCCCCGGGGCCTAGCGGGGGGGGACTAATCTTC. The encoded protein is CASSPPGPSGGGLIF.

Ten or more counts support this clonotype. The chain links TRBV5-1 to TRBJ2-2; TRBD1 matches at 10 bases. From germline, CDR1 is SGHRS and CDR2 YFSETQ. V trimming: 4 bases; J trimming: 2 bases; junction bases outside the gene matches: 5. The CDR3 has 16 residues. The CDR3 DNA reads TGCGCCAGCAGCCTGGGACAGGGGAGTAACACCGGGGAGCTGTTTTTT. Its translation: CASSLGQGSNTGELFF.

Many counts were recorded for this clonotype. This chain joins TRBV6-1 and TRBJ2-7; the match to TRBD2 covers 12 bases. CDR1 and CDR2 (germline): MNHNS, SASEGT. The V gene end was trimmed by 6 bases and the J gene end by 5 bases; junction bases not matched to a gene: 14. The CDR3 runs to 17 residues. The CDR3 coding sequence is TGTGCCAGCAGACGAGGGCTAGCGGGGGGGCCTGCGGACGAGCAGTACTTC. It codes for CASRRGLAGGPADEQYF.

This clonotype was observed at least ten times. V usage is TRBV12-3 or TRBV12-4 and J usage is TRBJ2-2; 10 nucleotides align to TRBD1. V shed 4 bases and J 5 bases; nucleotides not matched to a gene: 1. This CDR3 has 14 residues. CDR3 amino acids: CASSSGQGTGELFF. CDR3 coding DNA: TGTGCCAGCAGTTCGGGACAGGGGACCGGGGAGCTGTTTTTT.

This clonotype has a count of ten or more. The CDR3 DNA reads as TGTGCCAGCAGCTTAATCGAACTAGCGGGTGATCAAGAGACCCAGTACTTC. Encoded protein: CASSLIELAGDQETQYF. The chain employs TRBV7-3 and TRBJ2-5; TRBD2 matches at 9 bases. J gave up 2 bases and V 1 base, and 8 bases lay outside the gene matches. CDR1 is SGHTA, CDR2 FQGTGA, per germline. The CDR3 loop spans 17 amino acids.

This clonotype was detected ten times or more. V gene TRBV20-1 combines with J gene TRBJ2-7; 7 bases line up with TRBD2. Germline CDR1 DFQATT, CDR2 SNEGSKA (reference sequence). The CDR3 spans 14 residues. V gave up 6 bases and J gave up 6 bases; unmatched junction bases: 14. DNA for the CDR3: TGCAGTGCACGACATGACAGTGGGAGGGTCGAGCAGTACTTC. Encoded protein: CSARHDSGRVEQYF.

This clonotype appeared many times. V usage is TRBV3-1 and J usage is TRBJ2-1; 11 positions match TRBD2. The CDR3 runs 15 residues. J was trimmed by 10 bases and V by 1 base; bases with no gene match: 6. The germline gives CDR1 LGHDT, CDR2 YNNKEL (reference sequence). The CDR3, as DNA: TGTGCCAGCAGCCAAGCGATAGCGGGGGGGCACGAGCAGTTCTTC. Encoded protein: CASSQAIAGGHEQFF.

Ten or more counts support this clonotype. The rearrangement joins TRBV5-6 to TRBJ2-7; no clear D gene. From germline, CDR1 is SGHDT and CDR2 YYEEEE. The CDR3 contains 14 residues. V lost 1 base to trimming and J lost 0 bases, with 8 bases between them. The CDR3, as DNA: TGTGCCAGCAGCTTGAGACGGAACTCCTACGAGCAGTACTTC. Its protein is CASSLRRNSYEQYF.

This clonotype was found many times. The rearrangement joins TRBV9 to TRBJ2-1, with TRBD1 matching 7 bases. CDR1 is SGDLS, CDR2 YYNGEE, per germline. This CDR3 comprises 13 residues. Trimming cost V 4 bases and J 8 bases; bases outside gene matches: 6. CDR3 DNA: TGTGCCAGCAGCTTTGGACAGGCCGATGAGCAGTTCTTC. Protein: CASSFGQADEQFF.

The sample holds many counts of this clonotype. The chain links TRBV10-2 to TRBJ1-1; 10 nucleotides line up with TRBD1. The trim removed 5 bases at V and 6 bases at J, leaving 9 bases unmatched. The CDR3 consists of 15 residues. Germline-derived CDR1 and CDR2 are WSHSY and SAAADI. The CDR3 DNA follows: TGCGCCAGCAGTTCCCCAGACAGGGGGCAGGCTGAAGCTTTCTTT. It specifies CASSSPDRGQAEAFF.

In this sample, this clonotype turned up many times. V usage is TRBV6-5 and J usage is TRBJ2-1; D is undetermined. Germline V lookup: CDR1 MNHEY, CDR2 SVGAGI. Trimming removed 4 bases at V and 8 bases at J, with 6 bases between. The CDR3 totals 11 residues. CDR3 nucleotide sequence: TGTGCCAGCAGTTGGTACGATGAGCAGTTCTTC. It codes for CASSWYDEQFF.

This chain joins TRBV23-1 and TRBJ2-7; the D is unclear. TRBV23-1 is an ORF; its function is uncertain. CDR3 size: 13 residues. Trimming removed 3 bases from V and 5 bases from J, with 11 bases in between. The CDR3 DNA sequence: TGCGCCAGCAGTCATCCGGGTTCGGACGAGCAGTACTTC. It encodes CASSHPGSDEQYF.

This clonotype was seen at least ten times. CDR3 DNA sequence: TGCAGTGCGACCCCTGGGGAGACCCAGTACTTC. It translates to CSATPGETQYF. The V gene is TRBV20-1, the J gene TRBJ2-5; D not certain. The CDR3 is made up of 11 amino acids. Trimming took off 6 bases at V and 5 bases at J, with 10 bases between the two ends. Germline V CDR1 and CDR2: DFQATT, SNEGSKA (reference sequence).

This clonotype was seen ten or more times. The rearrangement joins TRBV11-2 to TRBJ2-3; 8 positions match TRBD2. The CDR3 is 17 amino acids. The germline gives CDR1 SGHAT, CDR2 FQNNGV. V lost 0 bases and J lost 6; bases outside the gene matches: 11. The CDR3 spells CASSLDPLAGGGDTQYF. The CDR3 DNA sequence: TGTGCCAGCAGCTTAGATCCGCTGGCAGGCGGGGGGGATACGCAGTATTTT.

Many counts were recorded for this clonotype. The chain is built from TRBV28 and TRBJ2-5, with TRBD1 as a possible D gene (5 bases). Germline-derived CDR1 and CDR2 are MDHEN and SYDVKM. The CDR3 has 15 amino acids. Trimming removed 2 bases from V and 2 bases from J, with 12 bases in between. The CDR3 protein is CASSLTVAGQETQYF. DNA for the CDR3: TGTGCCAGCAGTTTAACGGTGGCAGGGCAAGAGACCCAGTACTTC. Variable domain in full (rest from reference TRBV28 and TRBJ2-5): DVKVTQSSRYLVKRTGEKVFLECVQDMDHENMFWYRQDPGLGLRLIYFSYDVKMKEKGDIPEGYSVSREKKERFSLILESASTNQTSMYLCASSLTVAGQETQYFGPGTRLLVL.

This clonotype was picked up many times. V is TRBV28 and J is TRBJ2-7; D perhaps matches TRBD1 (6 bases). This CDR3 is 13 amino acids long. The V end was cut by 8 bases, the J end by 0 bases, with 11 bases between. Germline loops: CDR1 MDHEN, CDR2 SYDVKM. The CDR3 reads CASGNRVSYEQYF. CDR3 in DNA: TGTGCCAGCGGTAACAGGGTCTCCTACGAGCAGTACTTC.

This clonotype has at least ten counts. The V and J genes are TRBV6-6 and TRBJ1-6; D gene uncertain. The CDR3 totals 18 residues. In germline, CDR1 is MNHNY, CDR2 SVGAGI (reference sequence). Trimming left V 2 bases short and J 3 bases short, with 17 bases between. CDR3 sequence reads: CASSYAPPPTFYNSPLHF. The CDR3 region has the DNA TGTGCCAGCAGTTACGCCCCGCCGCCGACCTTCTATAATTCACCCCTCCACTTT.

This clonotype was detected many times. The rearrangement joins TRBV10-3 to TRBJ1-1, with 7 bases lining up with TRBD1. The CDR3 is 12 amino acids. V gave up 4 bases and J gave up 11 bases; unmatched junction bases: 7. Germline V gene data show CDR1 as ENHRY and CDR2 as SYGVKD. The CDR3 protein is CAISGQGMLAFF. CDR3 sequence (DNA): TGTGCCATCAGTGGACAGGGTATGCTCGCTTTCTTT.

This clonotype was seen at least ten times. This sequence joins TRBV27 and TRBJ1-5, with 7 bases fitting TRBD1. V shed 6 bases, J shed 4 bases, and the junction held 12 bases outside the gene matches. From germline, CDR1 is MNHEY and CDR2 SMNVEV (reference sequence). The CDR3 has 16 amino acids. The CDR3 loop is CASRRLQGSGNQPQHF. The CDR3 bases are TGTGCCAGCAGGCGTTTACAGGGGTCTGGGAATCAGCCCCAGCATTTT.